Below are 17 T cell receptor beta chains sequenced from a single sample in a study of radiotherapy plus CTLA-4 blockade in lung cancer. The method was immunoSEQ multiplex PCR; TCRdb's version includes in-frame clones alone and lacks a portion of them. The data hold tens of thousands of clones, with 75% observed a single time. The sample in question was peripheral blood, obtained from a patient treated with radiotherapy plus ipilimumab. The receptors come from a human donor with non-small cell lung cancer that progressed on radiotherapy plus ipilimumab.

This clone is classed as medium-sized (0.01 to 0.1%). The V call is TRBV9, the J call TRBJ2-2, with TRBD2 matching 12 bases. J was trimmed by 6 bases and V by 0 bases; bases with no gene match: 3. The germline V gene encodes CDR1 SGDLS and CDR2 YYNGEE. The CDR3 extends over 16 amino acids. CDR3 coding DNA: TGTGCCAGCAGCGTAGAAGCTAGCGGGAGGGCCGGGGAGCTGTTTTTT. This codes for CASSVEASGRAGELFF.

The gene calls are TRBV4-3 and TRBJ2-2, with 7 bases that match TRBD1. Germline-derived CDR1 and CDR2 are LGHNA and YSLEER. The CDR3 consists of 15 residues. V lost 4 bases to trimming and J lost 6 bases; unmatched junction nucleotides: 8. This CDR3 reads CASSPTTGSAGELFF. As DNA, the CDR3 is TGCGCCAGCAGCCCTACGACAGGGAGCGCCGGGGAGCTGTTTTTT.

The chain is built from TRBV7-9 and TRBJ2-7; perhaps TRBD1 as D (6 bases). The V gene lost 4 bases and the J gene lost 4 bases, with 17 bases spanning the gap. From germline, CDR1 is SEHNR and CDR2 FQNEAQ (reference sequence). There are 15 residues in the CDR3. This chain's CDR3 is CASSSDRDTYYEQYF. DNA for the CDR3: TGTGCCAGCAGCTCAGACCGGGACACATATTACGAGCAGTACTTC. The complete variable domain, with remaining parts taken from reference TRBV7-9 and TRBJ2-7, reads DTGVSQNPRHKITKRGQNVTFRCDPISEHNRLYWYRQTLGQGPEFLTYFQNEAQLEKSRLLSDRFSAERPKGSFSTLEIQRTEQGDSAMYLCASSSDRDTYYEQYFGPGTRLTVT.

The V call is TRBV7-3, the J call TRBJ2-1, with 10 bases that match TRBD2. The germline V gene encodes CDR1 SGHTA and CDR2 FQGTGA. The V and J ends lost 9 bases and 6 bases, in that order; junction bases with no gene match: 5. This CDR3 has 13 amino acids. The CDR3 coding sequence is TGTGCCAGTAGAGCGGGAGGGGGCAATGAGCAGTTCTTC. It encodes CASRAGGGNEQFF.

In this sample, this clone turned up a few times. The CDR3 DNA sequence: TGTGCCAGCAGCTTAATGGGACTAGCTCCCAATGAGCAGTTCTTC. Protein: CASSLMGLAPNEQFF. The gene calls are TRBV7-3 and TRBJ2-1; TRBD2 agrees at 9 bases. CDR1 and CDR2 from the germline V gene are SGHTA and FQGTGA. Trimming removed 1 base from V and 6 bases from J; junction bases left unmatched: 4. CDR3 length: 15 amino acids.

In this sample, this clone turned up once. The genes are TRBV7-2 and TRBJ1-1; 7 bases agree with TRBD1. V lost 5 bases and J lost 2; bases outside the gene matches: 11. The CDR3 loop spans 16 amino acids. In germline, CDR1 is SGHTA, CDR2 FQGNSA. The CDR3 sequence is CASSRGAGTDNTEAFF. CDR3 DNA sequence: TGTGCCAGCAGCCGCGGGGCCGGGACAGATAACACTGAAGCTTTCTTT.

Worth noting for this clone: The same CDR3 arises from other DNA sequences in this sample as well. In DNA, the CDR3 is TGTGCCAGCAGCGTAAACCCGGGAGGATCAGATACGCAGTATTTT. Protein: CASSVNPGGSDTQYF. The rearrangement links TRBV9 to TRBJ2-3; the match to TRBD2 covers 7 bases. This CDR3 spans 15 amino acids. After removal of 1 base from V and 4 bases from J, the junction contained 6 bases not matched to a gene. Germline V gives CDR1 SGDLS, CDR2 YYNGEE.

Only one count was recorded for this clone. The chain has TRBV19 and TRBJ1-1, with TRBD1 matching 7 bases. The germline gives CDR1 LNHDA, CDR2 SQIVND (reference sequence). The CDR3 is made up of 15 amino acids. The J segment lost 6 bases and the V segment lost 4 bases, leaving 11 bases of the junction unmatched. CDR3 DNA sequence: TGTGCCAGTAGTACTCTCGCCGGGACAGATTCTGAAGCTTTCTTT. Protein product: CASSTLAGTDSEAFF.

The rearrangement links TRBV14 to TRBJ2-5; 10 bases fit TRBD2. The CDR3 is 16 amino acids. CDR1 and CDR2 from the germline V gene are SGHDN and FVKESK. J gave up 5 bases and V 2 bases, and 8 bases lay outside the gene matches. The CDR3 bases are TGTGCCAGCAGCCAACGCAGCGGGGGGGCGTGGGAGACCCAGTACTTC. Amino acid sequence: CASSQRSGGAWETQYF.

This rearrangement joins TRBV5-1 to TRBJ2-7; 13 bases are shared with TRBD2. From germline, CDR1 is SGHRS and CDR2 YFSETQ. Trimming at V came to 8 bases and at J to 2 bases, leaving 4 bases not matched to a gene. The CDR3 sequence is 14 residues long. The CDR3: CASRLAGGPYEQYF. The DNA of the CDR3 is TGCGCCAGTAGACTAGCGGGAGGACCCTACGAGCAGTACTTC. The variable domain in full, completed from reference TRBV5-1 and TRBJ2-7, reads KAGVTQTPRYLIKTRGQQVTLSCSPISGHRSVSWYQQTPGQGLQFLFEYFSETQRNKGNFPGRFSGRQFSNSRSEMNVSTLELGDSALYLCASRLAGGPYEQYFGPGTRLTVT.

This clone came up a few times. The chain couples TRBV19 to TRBJ2-4; D may be TRBD2 (6 bases). The CDR3 is 19 amino acids. Germline values: CDR1 LNHDA, CDR2 SQIVND (reference sequence). V dropped 0 bases and J dropped 0 bases, with 18 bases sitting between them. CDR3 DNA sequence: TGTGCCAGTAGTATAGATCGTATCAGCGGGCTTGTAGCCAAAAACATTCAGTACTTC. Protein: CASSIDRISGLVAKNIQYF.

The chain couples TRBV5-4 to TRBJ2-7; 9 nucleotides agree with TRBD2. V lost 4 bases to trimming and J lost 6 bases; unmatched junction nucleotides: 8. This CDR3 contains 14 residues. The germline V gene has CDR1 SGHNT and CDR2 YYREEE (reference sequence). For the CDR3, the DNA is TGTGCCAGCAGCACCAGGGCTAGCGGGGCCGAGCAGTACTTC. This encodes CASSTRASGAEQYF.

The chain couples TRBV6-1 to TRBJ2-6; D remains ambiguous. The CDR3 length is 16 residues. V lost 2 bases and J lost 0, with 8 bases in between. Germline values: CDR1 MNHNS, CDR2 SASEGT. DNA for the CDR3: TGTGCCAGCAGTGAAAGCCCCTACTCTGGGGCCAACGTCCTGACTTTC. This codes for CASSESPYSGANVLTF.

The chain recombines TRBV6-6 with TRBJ2-3; 7 bases are a match to TRBD1. J lost 5 bases, V lost 4 bases, and 12 bases had no gene match. Germline V gene data show CDR1 as MNHNY and CDR2 as SVGAGI (reference sequence). This CDR3 spans 16 amino acids. CDR3 nucleotides: TGTGCCAGCAGTTCTAACCGGGACAGCGTCGAAGATACGCAGTATTTT. This sequence encodes CASSSNRDSVEDTQYF.

The chain couples TRBV7-8 to TRBJ1-1; D is perhaps TRBD1 (5 bases). Germline-derived CDR1 and CDR2 are SGHVS and FQNEAQ. Trimming removed 1 base at V and 4 bases at J, with 7 bases between. The CDR3 covers 13 residues. The CDR3: CASSLDQGTEAFF. The CDR3 nucleotides are TGTGCCAGCAGCTTAGATCAGGGCACTGAAGCTTTCTTT.

The chain combines TRBV27 with TRBJ2-1; 10 bases line up with TRBD2. J gave up 4 bases and V 0 bases, and 3 bases lay outside the gene matches. From germline, CDR1 is MNHEY and CDR2 SMNVEV (reference sequence). The CDR3 is 16 residues long. This CDR3 is CASSLSLAGVYNEQFF. In DNA, the CDR3 is TGTGCCAGCAGTTTATCTCTAGCGGGAGTTTACAATGAGCAGTTCTTC.

This clone came up a few times. The V call is TRBV2, the J call TRBJ1-4, with TRBD1 as a possible D gene (5 bases). Germline CDR1 reads SNHLY; CDR2 reads FYNNEI. Trimming shortened V by 1 base and J by 7 bases, and 13 bases separated the two germline ends. CDR3 length: 15 amino acids. CDR3 DNA sequence: TGTGCCAGCAGTGAAGTAGGCCAGGGAGGTGAAAAACTGTTTTTT. Its translation: CASSEVGQGGEKLFF.